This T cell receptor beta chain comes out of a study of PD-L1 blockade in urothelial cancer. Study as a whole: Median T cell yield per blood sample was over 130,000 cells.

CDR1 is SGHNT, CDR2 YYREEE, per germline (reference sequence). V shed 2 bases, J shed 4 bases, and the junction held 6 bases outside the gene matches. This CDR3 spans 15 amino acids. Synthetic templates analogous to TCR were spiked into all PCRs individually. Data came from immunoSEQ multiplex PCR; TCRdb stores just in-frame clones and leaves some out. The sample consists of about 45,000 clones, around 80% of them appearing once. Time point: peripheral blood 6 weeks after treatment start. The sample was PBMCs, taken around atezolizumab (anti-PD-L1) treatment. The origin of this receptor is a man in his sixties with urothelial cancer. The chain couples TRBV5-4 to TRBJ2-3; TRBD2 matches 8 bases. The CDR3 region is CASSFFGGASDTQYF. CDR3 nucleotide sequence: TGTGCCAGCAGCTTTTTCGGGGGGGCATCAGATACGCAGTATTTT.